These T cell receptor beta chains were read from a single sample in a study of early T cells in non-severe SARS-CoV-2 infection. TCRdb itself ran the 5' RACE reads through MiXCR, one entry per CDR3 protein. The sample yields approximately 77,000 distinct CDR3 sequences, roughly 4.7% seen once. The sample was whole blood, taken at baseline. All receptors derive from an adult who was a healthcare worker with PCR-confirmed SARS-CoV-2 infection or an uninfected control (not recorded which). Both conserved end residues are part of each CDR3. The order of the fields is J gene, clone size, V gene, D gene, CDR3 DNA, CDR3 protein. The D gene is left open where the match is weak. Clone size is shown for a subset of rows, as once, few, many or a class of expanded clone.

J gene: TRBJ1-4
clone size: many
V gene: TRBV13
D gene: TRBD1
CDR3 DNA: TGTGCCAGCAGTGCCGGGACAGGGGTGGATGAAAAACTGTTTTTT
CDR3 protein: CASSAGTGVDEKLFF

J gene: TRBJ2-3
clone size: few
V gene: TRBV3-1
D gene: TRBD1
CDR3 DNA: TGTGCCAGCAGCGCCGGGACAGGGTATACAGATACGCAGTATTTT
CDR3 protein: CASSAGTGYTDTQYF

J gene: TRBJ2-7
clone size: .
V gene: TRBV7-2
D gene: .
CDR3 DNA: TGTGCCAGCAGCTTAGGAGTAGCTGGGGGGAGCGAGCAGTACTTC
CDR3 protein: CASSLGVAGGSEQYF

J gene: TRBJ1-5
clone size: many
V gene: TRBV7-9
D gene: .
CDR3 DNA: TGTGCCAGCAGCTTACAGGGGAGCAATCAGCCCCAGCATTTT
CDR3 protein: CASSLQGSNQPQHF

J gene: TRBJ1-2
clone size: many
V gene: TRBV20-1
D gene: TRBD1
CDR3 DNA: TGCAGTGCTGCCGGGACAGGGAACCCCCACTATGGCTACACCTTC
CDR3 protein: CSAAGTGNPHYGYTF

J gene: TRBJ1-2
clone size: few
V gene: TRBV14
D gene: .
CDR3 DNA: TGTGCCAGCAGCCAAGAGGGGGGCTATGGCTACACCTTC
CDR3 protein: CASSQEGGYGYTF

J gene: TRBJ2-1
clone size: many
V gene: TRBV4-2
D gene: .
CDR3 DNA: TGTGCCAGCAGCCAAGATCCGGGCAGGATCTCCTACAATGAGCAGTTCTTC
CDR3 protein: CASSQDPGRISYNEQFF

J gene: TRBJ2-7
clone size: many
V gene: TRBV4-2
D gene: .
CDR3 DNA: TGTGCCAGCAGCCAGGAGGGGGGGCCGCTATCCTACGAGCAGTACTTC
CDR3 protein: CASSQEGGPLSYEQYF

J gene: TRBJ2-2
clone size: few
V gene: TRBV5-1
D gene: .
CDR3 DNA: TGCGCCAGCAGCTTGGTGGTAGGCACCGGGGAGCTGTTTTTT
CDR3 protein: CASSLVVGTGELFF

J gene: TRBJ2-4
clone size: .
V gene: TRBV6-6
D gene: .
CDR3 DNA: TGTGCCAGCAGTCCACAGTCAGCCAAAAACATTGAGTACTTC
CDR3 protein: CASSPQSAKNIEYF

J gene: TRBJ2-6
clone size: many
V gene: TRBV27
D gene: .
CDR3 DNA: TGTGCCAGCAGTTTGGGCTCCAGAGCCAACGTCCTGACTTTC
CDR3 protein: CASSLGSRANVLTF

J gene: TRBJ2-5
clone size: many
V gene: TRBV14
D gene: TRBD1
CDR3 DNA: TGTGCCAGCAGCCAAAACAGTGGGACAGGGGTGAAGACCCAGTACTTC
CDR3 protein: CASSQNSGTGVKTQYF

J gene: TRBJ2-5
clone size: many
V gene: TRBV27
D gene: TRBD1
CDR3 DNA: TGTGCCAGCAGTTTCTCCGGACAGGGCCCTCAGGAGACCCAGTACTTC
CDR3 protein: CASSFSGQGPQETQYF

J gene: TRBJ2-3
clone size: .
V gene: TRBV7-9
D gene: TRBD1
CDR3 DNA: TGTGCCAGCAGCTTAGCGGGGCAACAGGGGTACAAGTATTTT
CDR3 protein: CASSLAGQQGYKYF

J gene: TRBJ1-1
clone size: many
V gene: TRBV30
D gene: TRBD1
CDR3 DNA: TGTGCCTTAGCGACAGGGAGAGCCACTGAAGCTTTCTTT
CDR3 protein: CALATGRATEAFF

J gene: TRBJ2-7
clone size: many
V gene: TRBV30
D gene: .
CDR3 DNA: TGTGCCTGGAGTGCGGGGTATTACGAGCAGTACTTC
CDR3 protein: CAWSAGYYEQYF

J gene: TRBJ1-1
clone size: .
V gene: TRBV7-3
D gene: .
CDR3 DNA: TGTGCCAGCAGCTTTCAGGCATCCGAAGCTTTCTTT
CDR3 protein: CASSFQASEAFF

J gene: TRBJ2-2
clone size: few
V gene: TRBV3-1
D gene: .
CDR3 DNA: TGTGCCAGCAGCCAAGATGGGCTAGCGTATACCGGGGAGCTGTTTTTT
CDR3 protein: CASSQDGLAYTGELFF

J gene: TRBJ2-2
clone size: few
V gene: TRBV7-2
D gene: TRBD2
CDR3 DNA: TGTGCCAGCAGCCGGACTAGCGGGAGAGTGGGCACCGGGGAGCTGTTTTTT
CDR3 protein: CASSRTSGRVGTGELFF

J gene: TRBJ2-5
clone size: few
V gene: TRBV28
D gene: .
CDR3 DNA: TGTGCCAGCAGTTTAGTCGGGCCGACAGGCGGGGAGACCCAGTACTTC
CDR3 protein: CASSLVGPTGGETQYF

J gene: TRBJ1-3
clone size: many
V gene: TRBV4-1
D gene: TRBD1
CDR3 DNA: TGCGCCAGCAGCCAAGTTCAGGGGGCTTCTGAAAACACCATATATTTT
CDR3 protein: CASSQVQGASENTIYF

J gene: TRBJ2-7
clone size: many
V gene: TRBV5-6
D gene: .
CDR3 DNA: TGTGCCAGCAGCTTGAACCCCAGCGACTCCTACGAGCAGTACTTC
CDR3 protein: CASSLNPSDSYEQYF